This T cell receptor (beta chain) was identified in a study of early T cells in non-severe SARS-CoV-2 infection. A few counts support this clonotype. Germline V gene sequence: CDR1 SGHNT, CDR2 YYREEE (reference sequence). V was pared by 2 bases and J by 5 bases, with 8 bases between. The CDR3 consists of 13 residues. TCRdb used MiXCR to reprocess the 5' RACE reads, holding one entry per CDR3 protein. The sample includes tens of thousands of distinct CDR3 sequences, more than 12% of them seen just once. Specimen: whole blood, collected at baseline. The receptor was isolated from an adult who was a healthcare worker with PCR-confirmed SARS-CoV-2 infection or an uninfected control (not recorded which). This rearrangement joins TRBV5-4 to TRBJ1-5; D ambiguous. As DNA, the CDR3 is TGTGCCAGCAGCTTTGGACCCGATCAGCCCCAGCATTTT. This sequence encodes CASSFGPDQPQHF.